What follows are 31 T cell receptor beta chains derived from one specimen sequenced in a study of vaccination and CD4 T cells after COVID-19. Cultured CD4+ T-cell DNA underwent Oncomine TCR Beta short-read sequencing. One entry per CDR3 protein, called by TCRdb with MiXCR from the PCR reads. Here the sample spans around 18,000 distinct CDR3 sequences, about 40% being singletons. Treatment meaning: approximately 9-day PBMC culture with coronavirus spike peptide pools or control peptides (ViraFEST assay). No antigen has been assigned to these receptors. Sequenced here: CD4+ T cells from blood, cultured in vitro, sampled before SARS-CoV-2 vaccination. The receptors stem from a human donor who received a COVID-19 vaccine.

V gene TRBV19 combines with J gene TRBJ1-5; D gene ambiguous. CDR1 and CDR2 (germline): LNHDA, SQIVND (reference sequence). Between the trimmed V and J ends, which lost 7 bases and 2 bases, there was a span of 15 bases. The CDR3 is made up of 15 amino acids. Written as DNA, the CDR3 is TGTGCCAGTAAAAACGAGGAACACGGCAATCAGCCCCAGCATTTT. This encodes CASKNEEHGNQPQHF. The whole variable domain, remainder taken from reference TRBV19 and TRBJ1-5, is DGGITQSPKYLFRKEGQNVTLSCEQNLNHDAMYWYRQDPGQGLRLIYYSQIVNDFQKGDIAEGYSVSREKKESFPLTVTSAQKNPTAFYLCASKNEEHGNQPQHFGDGTRLSIL.

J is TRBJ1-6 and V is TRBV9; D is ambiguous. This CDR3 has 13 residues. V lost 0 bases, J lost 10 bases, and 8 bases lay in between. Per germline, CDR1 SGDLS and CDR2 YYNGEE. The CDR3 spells CASSVGVGSPLHF. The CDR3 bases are TGTGCCAGCAGCGTAGGGGTTGGCTCACCCCTCCACTTT. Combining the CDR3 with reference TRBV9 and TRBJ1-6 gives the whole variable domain DSGVTQTPKHLITATGQRVTLRCSPRSGDLSVYWYQQSLDQGLQFLIQYYNGEERAKGNILERFSAQQFPDLHSELNLSSLELGDSALYFCASSVGVGSPLHFGNGTRLTVT.

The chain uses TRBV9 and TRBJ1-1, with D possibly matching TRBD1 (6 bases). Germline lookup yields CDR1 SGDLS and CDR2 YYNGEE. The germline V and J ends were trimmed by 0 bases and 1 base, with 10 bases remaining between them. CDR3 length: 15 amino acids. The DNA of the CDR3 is TGTGCCAGCAGCGTAGGACGGGGGCCGAACACTGAAGCTTTCTTT. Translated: CASSVGRGPNTEAFF.

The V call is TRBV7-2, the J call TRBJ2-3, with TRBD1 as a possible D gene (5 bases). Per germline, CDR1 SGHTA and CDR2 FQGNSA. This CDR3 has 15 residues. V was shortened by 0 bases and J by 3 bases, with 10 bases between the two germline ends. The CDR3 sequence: CASSLARQGTDTQYF. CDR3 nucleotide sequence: TGTGCCAGCAGCTTAGCGAGGCAGGGAACAGATACGCAGTATTTT.

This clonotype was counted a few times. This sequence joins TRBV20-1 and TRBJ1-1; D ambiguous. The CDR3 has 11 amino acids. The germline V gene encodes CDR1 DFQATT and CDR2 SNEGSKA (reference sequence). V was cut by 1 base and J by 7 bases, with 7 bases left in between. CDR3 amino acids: CSARGANEAFF. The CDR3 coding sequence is TGCAGTGCTAGAGGGGCGAATGAAGCTTTCTTT.

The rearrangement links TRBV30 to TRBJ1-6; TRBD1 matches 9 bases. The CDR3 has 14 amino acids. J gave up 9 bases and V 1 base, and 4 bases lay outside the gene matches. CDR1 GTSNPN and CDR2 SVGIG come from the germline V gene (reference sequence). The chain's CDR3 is CAWSEQGAGSPLHF. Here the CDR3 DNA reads TGTGCCTGGAGTGAACAGGGGGCGGGTTCACCCCTCCACTTT.

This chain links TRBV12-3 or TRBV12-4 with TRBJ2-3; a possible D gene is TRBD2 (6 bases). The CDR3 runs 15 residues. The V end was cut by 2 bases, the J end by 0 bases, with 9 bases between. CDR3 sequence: CASSLWRESTDTQYF. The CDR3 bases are TGTGCCAGCAGTTTATGGCGGGAAAGCACAGATACGCAGTATTTT.

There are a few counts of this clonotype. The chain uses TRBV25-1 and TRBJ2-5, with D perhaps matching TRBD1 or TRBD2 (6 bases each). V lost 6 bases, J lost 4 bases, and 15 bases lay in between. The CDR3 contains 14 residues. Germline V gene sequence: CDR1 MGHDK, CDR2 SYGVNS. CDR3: CASRSIGGRETQYF. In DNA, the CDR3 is TGTGCCAGCAGGTCAATAGGGGGGCGAGAGACCCAGTACTTC. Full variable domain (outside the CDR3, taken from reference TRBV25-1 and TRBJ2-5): EADIYQTPRYLVIGTGKKITLECSQTMGHDKMYWYQQDPGMELHLIHYSYGVNSTEKGDLSSESTVSRIRTEHFPLTLESARPSHTSQYLCASRSIGGRETQYFGPGTRLLVL.

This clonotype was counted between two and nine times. This CDR3 is CASSLGYSTTGGENTIYF. CDR3 in DNA: TGTGCCAGCAGCTTAGGTTATTCGACGACAGGGGGAGAAAACACCATATATTTT. This chain joins TRBV7-9 and TRBJ1-3, with 9 bases that match TRBD1. The J segment lost 6 bases and the V segment lost 1 base, leaving 13 bases of the junction unmatched. This CDR3 is built from 18 residues. Germline CDR1 is SEHNR and CDR2 is FQNEAQ (reference sequence).

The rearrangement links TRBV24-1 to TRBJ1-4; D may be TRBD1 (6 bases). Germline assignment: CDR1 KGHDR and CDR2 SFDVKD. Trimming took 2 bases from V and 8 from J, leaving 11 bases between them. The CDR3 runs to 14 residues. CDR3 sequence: CATSDWTVGEKLFF. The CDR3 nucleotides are TGTGCCACCAGTGATTGGACAGTTGGCGAAAAACTGTTTTTT.

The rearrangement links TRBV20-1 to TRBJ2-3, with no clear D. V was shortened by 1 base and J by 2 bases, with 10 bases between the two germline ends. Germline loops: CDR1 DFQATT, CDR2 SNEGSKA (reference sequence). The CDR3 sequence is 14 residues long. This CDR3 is CSARVSGYTDTQYF. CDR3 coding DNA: TGCAGTGCTAGAGTTAGTGGGTACACAGATACGCAGTATTTT.

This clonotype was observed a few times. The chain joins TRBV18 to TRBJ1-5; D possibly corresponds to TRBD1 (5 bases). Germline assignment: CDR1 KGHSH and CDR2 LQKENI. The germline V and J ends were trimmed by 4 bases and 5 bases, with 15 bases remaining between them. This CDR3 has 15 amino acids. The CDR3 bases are TGTGCCAGCTCACTGTTGGGGAGGGGTGATCAGCCCCAGCATTTT. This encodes CASSLLGRGDQPQHF.

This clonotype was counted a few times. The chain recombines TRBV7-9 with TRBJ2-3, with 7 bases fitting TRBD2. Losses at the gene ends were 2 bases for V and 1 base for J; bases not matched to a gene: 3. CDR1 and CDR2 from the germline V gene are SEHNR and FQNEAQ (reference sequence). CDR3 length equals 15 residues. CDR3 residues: CASSLNLAGTDTQYF. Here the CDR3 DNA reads TGTGCCAGCAGCTTAAATCTAGCGGGCACAGATACGCAGTATTTT.

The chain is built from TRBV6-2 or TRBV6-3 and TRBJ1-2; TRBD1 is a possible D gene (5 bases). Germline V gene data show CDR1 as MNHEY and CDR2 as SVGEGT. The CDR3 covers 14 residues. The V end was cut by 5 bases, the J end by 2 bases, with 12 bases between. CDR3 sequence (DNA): TGTGCCAGCAGTCCAGGGTCGGGGAACTATGGCTACACCTTC. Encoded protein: CASSPGSGNYGYTF.

The CDR3 reads CASSTGVSNTEAFF. Here the CDR3 DNA reads TGCGCCAGCTCCACTGGAGTTTCGAACACTGAAGCTTTCTTT. The genes are TRBV5-1 and TRBJ1-1, with no clear D. The CDR3 is 14 amino acids. Trimming stripped 7 bases from V and 1 base from J, with 14 bases between. From germline, CDR1 is SGHRS and CDR2 YFSETQ.

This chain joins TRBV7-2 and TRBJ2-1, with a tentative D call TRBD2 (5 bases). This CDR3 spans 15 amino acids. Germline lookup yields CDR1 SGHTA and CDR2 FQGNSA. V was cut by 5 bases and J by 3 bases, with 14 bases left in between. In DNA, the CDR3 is TGTGCCAGCAGCCGTACGGCGGGCCTCTACAATGAGCAGTTCTTC. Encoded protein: CASSRTAGLYNEQFF.

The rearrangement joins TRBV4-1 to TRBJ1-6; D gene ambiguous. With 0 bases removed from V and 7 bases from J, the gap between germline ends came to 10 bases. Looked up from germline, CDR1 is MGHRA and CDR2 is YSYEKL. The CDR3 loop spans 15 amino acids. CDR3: CASSQEREVNSPLHF. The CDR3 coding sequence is TGCGCCAGCAGCCAAGAGCGGGAGGTCAATTCACCCCTCCACTTT.

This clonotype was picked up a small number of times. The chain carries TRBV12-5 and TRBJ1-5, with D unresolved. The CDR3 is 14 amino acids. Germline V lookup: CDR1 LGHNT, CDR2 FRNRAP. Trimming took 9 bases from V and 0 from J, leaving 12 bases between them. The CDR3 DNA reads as TGTGCTAGCGCTTCGGATTATAGCAATCAGCCCCAGCATTTT. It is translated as CASASDYSNQPQHF.

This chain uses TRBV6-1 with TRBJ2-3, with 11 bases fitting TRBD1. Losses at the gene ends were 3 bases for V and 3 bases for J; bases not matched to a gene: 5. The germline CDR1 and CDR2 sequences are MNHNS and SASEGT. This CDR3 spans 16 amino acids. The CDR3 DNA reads TGTGCCAGCAGTGAGGGACAGGGGGAAGGTACAGATACGCAGTATTTT. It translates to CASSEGQGEGTDTQYF.

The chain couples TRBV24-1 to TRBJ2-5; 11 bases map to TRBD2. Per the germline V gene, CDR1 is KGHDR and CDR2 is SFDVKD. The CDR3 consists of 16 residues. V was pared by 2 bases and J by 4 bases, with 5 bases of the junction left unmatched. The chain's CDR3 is CATSDSRLAGTETQYF. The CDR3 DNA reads TGTGCCACCAGTGATTCCAGACTAGCGGGGACAGAGACCCAGTACTTC.

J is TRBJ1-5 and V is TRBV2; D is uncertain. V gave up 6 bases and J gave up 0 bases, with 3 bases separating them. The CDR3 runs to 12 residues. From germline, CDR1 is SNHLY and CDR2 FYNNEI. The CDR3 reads CASRYSNQPQHF. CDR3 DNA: TGTGCCAGCAGGTATAGCAATCAGCCCCAGCATTTT.

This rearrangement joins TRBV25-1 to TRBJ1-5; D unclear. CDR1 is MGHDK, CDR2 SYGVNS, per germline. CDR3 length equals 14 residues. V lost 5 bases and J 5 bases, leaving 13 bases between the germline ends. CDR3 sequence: CASSSTRVDQPQHF. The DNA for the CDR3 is TGTGCCAGCAGTTCTACAAGGGTTGATCAGCCCCAGCATTTT.

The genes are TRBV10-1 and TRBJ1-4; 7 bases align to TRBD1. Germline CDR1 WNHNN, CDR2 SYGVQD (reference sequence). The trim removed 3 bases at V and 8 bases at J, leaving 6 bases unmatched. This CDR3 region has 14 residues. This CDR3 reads CASSDPGQVEKLFF. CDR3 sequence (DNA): TGCGCCAGCAGTGATCCCGGACAGGTCGAAAAACTGTTTTTT.

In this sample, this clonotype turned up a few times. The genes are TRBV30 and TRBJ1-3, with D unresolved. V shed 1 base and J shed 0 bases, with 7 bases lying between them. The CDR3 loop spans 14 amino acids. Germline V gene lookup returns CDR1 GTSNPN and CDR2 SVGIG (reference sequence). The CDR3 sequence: CAWSEVSSGNTIYF. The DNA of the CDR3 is TGTGCCTGGAGTGAGGTTAGCTCTGGAAACACCATATATTTT.

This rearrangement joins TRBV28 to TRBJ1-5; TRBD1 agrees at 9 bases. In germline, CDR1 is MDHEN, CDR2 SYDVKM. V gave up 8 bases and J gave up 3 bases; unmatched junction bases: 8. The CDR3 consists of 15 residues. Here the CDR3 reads CASARGQGLNQPQHF. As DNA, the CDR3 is TGTGCCAGCGCGAGGGGACAGGGCCTCAATCAGCCCCAGCATTTT. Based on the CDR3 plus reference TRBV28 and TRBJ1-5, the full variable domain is DVKVTQSSRYLVKRTGEKVFLECVQDMDHENMFWYRQDPGLGLRLIYFSYDVKMKEKGDIPEGYSVSREKKERFSLILESASTNQTSMYLCASARGQGLNQPQHFGDGTRLSIL.

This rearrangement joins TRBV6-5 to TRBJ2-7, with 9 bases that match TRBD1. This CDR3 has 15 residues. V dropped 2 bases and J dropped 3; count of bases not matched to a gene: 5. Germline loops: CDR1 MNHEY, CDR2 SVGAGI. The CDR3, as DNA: TGTGCCAGCAGTTACGCGGACAGGGGAGTCTACGAGCAGTACTTC. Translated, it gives CASSYADRGVYEQYF.

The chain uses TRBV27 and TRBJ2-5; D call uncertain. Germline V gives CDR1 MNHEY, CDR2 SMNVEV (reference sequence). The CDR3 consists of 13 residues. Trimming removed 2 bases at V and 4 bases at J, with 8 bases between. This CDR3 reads CASSLESGETQYF. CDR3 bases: TGTGCCAGCAGTTTAGAGTCAGGAGAGACCCAGTACTTC.

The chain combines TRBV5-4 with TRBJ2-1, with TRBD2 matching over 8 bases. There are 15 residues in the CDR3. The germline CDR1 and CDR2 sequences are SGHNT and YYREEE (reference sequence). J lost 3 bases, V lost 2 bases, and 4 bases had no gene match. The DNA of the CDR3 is TGTGCCAGCAGCTTTGCGGGGGGAGTCTACAATGAGCAGTTCTTC. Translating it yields CASSFAGGVYNEQFF.

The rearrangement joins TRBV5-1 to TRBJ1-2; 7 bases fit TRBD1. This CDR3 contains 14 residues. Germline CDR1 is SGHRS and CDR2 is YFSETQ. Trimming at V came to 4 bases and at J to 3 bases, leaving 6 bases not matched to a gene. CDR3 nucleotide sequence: TGCGCCAGCAGCCCCAGGGGGGAGGACTATGGCTACACCTTC. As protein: CASSPRGEDYGYTF.

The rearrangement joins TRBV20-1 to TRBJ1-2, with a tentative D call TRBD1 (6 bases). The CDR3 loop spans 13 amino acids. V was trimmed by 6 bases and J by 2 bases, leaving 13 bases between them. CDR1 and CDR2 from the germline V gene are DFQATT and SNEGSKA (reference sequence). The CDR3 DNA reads TGCAGTGCACTCCATAGGGGGAACTATGGCTACACCTTC. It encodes CSALHRGNYGYTF.

In DNA form, the CDR3 reads TGCAGTGCTAGAGTCGATGGTCGGGGACTCTACAGGGATACGCAGTATTTT. Its translation: CSARVDGRGLYRDTQYF. The chain employs TRBV20-1 and TRBJ2-3, with a possible D match to TRBD2 (6 bases). CDR1 and CDR2 (germline): DFQATT, SNEGSKA (reference sequence). V shed 1 base and J shed 6 bases, with 23 bases lying between them. The CDR3 runs 17 residues.